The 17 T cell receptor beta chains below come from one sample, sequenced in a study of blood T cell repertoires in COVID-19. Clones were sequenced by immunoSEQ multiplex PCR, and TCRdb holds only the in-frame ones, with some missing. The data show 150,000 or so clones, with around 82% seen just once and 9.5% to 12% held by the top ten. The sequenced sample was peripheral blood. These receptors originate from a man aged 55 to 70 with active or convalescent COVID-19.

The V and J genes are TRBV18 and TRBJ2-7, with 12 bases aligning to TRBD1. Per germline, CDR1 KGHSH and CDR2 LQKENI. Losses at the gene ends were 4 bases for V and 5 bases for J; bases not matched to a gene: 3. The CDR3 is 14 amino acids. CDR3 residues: CASSHGTGGDEQYF. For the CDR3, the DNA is TGTGCCAGCTCACACGGGACAGGGGGCGACGAGCAGTACTTC. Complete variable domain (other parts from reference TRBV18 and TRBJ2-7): NAGVMQNPRHLVRRRGQEARLRCSPMKGHSHVYWYRQLPEEGLKFMVYLQKENIIDESGMPKERFSAEFPKEGPSILRIQQVVRGDSAAYFCASSHGTGGDEQYFGPGTRLTVT.

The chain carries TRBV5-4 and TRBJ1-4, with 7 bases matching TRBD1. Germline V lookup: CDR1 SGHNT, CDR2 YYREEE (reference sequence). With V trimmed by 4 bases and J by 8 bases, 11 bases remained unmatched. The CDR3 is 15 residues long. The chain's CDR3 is CASSIGQAAGEKLFF. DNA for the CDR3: TGTGCCAGCAGCATAGGACAGGCCGCTGGAGAAAAACTGTTTTTT.

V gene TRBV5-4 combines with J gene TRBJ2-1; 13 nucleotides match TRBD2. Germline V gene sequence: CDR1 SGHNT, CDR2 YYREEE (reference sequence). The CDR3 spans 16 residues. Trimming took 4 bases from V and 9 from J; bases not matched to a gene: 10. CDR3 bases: TGTGCCAGCAGCACGAAACTAGCGGGAGGGCTTGGTGAGCAGTTCTTC. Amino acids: CASSTKLAGGLGEQFF.

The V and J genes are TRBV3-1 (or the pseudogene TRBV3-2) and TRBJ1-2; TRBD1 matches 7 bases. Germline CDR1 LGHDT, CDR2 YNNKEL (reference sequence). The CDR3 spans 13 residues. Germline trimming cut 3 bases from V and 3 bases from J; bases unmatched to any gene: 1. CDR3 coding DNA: TGTGCCAGCAGCCAGGGGACAGACTATGGCTACACCTTC. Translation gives CASSQGTDYGYTF.

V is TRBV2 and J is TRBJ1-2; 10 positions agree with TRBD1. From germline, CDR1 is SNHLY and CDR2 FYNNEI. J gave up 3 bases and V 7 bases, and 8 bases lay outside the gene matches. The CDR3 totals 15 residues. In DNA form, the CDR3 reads TGTGCCAGCAACCAAGGGACAGGGGTATACTATGGCTACACCTTC. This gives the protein CASNQGTGVYYGYTF.

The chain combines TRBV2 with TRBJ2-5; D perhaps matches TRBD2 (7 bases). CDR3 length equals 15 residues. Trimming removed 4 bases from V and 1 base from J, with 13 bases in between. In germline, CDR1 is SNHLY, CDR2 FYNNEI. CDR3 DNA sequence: TGTGCCAGCAGTGGATCGGGGGGCCCCCAAGAGACCCAGTACTTC. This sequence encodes CASSGSGGPQETQYF.

The CDR3 DNA reads as TGTGCCAGCTCACCACCTTTTGAGGTATTGGCAAGAGGGACCCAGTACTTC. Its protein product is CASSPPFEVLARGTQYF. The chain employs TRBV18 and TRBJ2-5; D is unclear. This CDR3 has 17 residues. Germline CDR1 reads KGHSH; CDR2 reads LQKENI. Trimming took off 0 bases at V and 7 bases at J, with 21 bases between the two ends.

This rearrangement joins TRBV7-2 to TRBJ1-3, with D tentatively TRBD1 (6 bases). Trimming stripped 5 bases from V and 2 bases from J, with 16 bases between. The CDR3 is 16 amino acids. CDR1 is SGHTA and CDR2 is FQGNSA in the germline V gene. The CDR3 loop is CASSPAGVRPGNTIYF. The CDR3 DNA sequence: TGTGCCAGCAGCCCTGCAGGGGTTCGCCCTGGAAACACCATATATTTT.

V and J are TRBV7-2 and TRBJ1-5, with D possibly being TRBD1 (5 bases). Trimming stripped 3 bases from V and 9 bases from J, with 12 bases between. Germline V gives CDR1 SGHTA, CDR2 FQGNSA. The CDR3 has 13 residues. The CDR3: CASSFGGKSPQHF. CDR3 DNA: TGTGCCAGCAGCTTCGGGGGTAAGTCGCCCCAGCATTTT.

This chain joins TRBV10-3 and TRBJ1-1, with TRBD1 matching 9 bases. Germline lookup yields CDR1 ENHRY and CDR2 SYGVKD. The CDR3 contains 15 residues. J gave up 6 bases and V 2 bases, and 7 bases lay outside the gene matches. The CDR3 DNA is TGTGCCATCAGTGAGCTGGGACAGGGTGAAGCTGAAGCTTTCTTT. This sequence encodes CAISELGQGEAEAFF.

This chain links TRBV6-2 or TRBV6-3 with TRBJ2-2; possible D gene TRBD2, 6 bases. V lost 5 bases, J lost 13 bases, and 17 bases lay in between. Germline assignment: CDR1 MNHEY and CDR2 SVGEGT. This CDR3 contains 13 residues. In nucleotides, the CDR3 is TGTGCCAGCAGTCCCGCCACTAGCTCGCTGCTGTTTTTT. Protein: CASSPATSSLLFF.

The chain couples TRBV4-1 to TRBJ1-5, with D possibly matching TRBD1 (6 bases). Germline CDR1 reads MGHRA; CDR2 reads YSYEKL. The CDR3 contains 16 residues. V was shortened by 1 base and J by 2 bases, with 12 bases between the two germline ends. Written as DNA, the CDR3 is TGCGCCAGCAGCCAAGGCAGGGGTAATCGCAATCAGCCCCAGCATTTT. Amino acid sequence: CASSQGRGNRNQPQHF.

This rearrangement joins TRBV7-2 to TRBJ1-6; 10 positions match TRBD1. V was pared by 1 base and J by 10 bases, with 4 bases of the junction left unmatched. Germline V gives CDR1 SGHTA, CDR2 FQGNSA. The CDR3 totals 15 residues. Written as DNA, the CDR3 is TGTGCCAGCAGCTTAGAGGGACAGGGGTGGTCACCCCTCCACTTT. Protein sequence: CASSLEGQGWSPLHF.

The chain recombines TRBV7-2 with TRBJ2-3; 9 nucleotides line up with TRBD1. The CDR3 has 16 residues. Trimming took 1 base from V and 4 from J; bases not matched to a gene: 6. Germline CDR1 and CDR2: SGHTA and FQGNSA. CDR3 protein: CASSLVTGGGADTQYF. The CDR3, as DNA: TGTGCCAGCAGCTTAGTGACAGGGGGAGGGGCAGATACGCAGTATTTT.

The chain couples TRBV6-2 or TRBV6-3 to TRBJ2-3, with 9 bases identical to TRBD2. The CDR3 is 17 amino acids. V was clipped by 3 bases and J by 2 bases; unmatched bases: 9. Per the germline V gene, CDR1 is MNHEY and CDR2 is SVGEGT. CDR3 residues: CASSYSPLAGYTDTQYF. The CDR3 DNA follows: TGTGCCAGCAGTTATTCCCCCCTAGCGGGGTACACAGATACGCAGTATTTT.

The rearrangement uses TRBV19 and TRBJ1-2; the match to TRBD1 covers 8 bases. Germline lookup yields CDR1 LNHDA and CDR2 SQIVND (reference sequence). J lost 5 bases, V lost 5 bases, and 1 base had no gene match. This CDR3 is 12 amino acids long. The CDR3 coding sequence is TGTGCCAGTAGTGGGACAGGATATGGCTACACCTTC. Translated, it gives CASSGTGYGYTF.

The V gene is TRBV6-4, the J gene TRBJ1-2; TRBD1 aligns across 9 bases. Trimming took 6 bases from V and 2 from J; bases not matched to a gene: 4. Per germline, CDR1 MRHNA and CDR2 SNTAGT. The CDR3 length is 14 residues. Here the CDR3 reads CASRRGTGNYGYTF. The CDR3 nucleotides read TGTGCCAGCAGAAGAGGGACAGGGAACTATGGCTACACCTTC.